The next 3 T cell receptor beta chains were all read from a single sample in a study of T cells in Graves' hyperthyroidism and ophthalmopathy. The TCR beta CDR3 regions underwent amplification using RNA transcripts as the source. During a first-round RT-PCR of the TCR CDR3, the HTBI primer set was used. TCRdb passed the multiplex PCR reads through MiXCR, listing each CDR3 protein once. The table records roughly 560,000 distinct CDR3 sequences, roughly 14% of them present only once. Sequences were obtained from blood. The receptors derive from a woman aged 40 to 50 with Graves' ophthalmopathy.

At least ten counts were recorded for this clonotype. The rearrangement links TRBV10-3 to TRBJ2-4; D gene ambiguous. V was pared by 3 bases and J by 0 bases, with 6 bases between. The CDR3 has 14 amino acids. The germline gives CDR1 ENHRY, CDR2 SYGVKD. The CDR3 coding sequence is TGTGCCATCAGTGACCCGGGAGCCAAAAACATTCAGTACTTC. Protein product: CAISDPGAKNIQYF.

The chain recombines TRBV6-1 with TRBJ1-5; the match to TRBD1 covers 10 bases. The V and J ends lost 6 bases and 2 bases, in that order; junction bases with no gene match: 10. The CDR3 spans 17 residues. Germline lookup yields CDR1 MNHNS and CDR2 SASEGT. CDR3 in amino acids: CASSPEDRGLGNQPQHF. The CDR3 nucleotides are TGTGCCAGCAGCCCTGAAGACAGGGGGCTAGGCAATCAGCCCCAGCATTTT.

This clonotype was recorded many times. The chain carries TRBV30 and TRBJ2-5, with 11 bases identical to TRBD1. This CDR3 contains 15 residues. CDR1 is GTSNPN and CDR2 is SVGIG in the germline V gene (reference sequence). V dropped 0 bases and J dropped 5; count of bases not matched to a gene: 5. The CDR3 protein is CAWSVRRDRGETQYF. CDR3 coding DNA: TGTGCCTGGAGTGTACGGAGGGACAGGGGGGAGACCCAGTACTTC.